The T cell receptor (beta chain) under discussion was sequenced for a study of response to subunit inactivated influenza vaccine. Study results and caveats: The authors proposed limited new T cell recruitment per seasonal influenza vaccination.

TCRdb fed the RT-PCR reads into MiXCR, producing one record per CDR3 protein. The sample has 450,000 to 600,000 distinct CDR3 sequences, roughly 7.6% seen once; the top ten hold around 13%. As to this clonotype: Antigen: not known.

The CDR3 totals 18 residues. V dropped 1 base and J dropped 0 bases, with 17 bases sitting between them. The germline CDR1 and CDR2 sequences are SGHNT and YENEEA. This chain uses TRBV11-3 with TRBJ2-3; a weak D match, TRBD2 (6 bases). The sequence was collected from a man aged 45 to 70 who received an inactivated influenza vaccine. Sequences were derived from PBMCs from blood, sampled around 25 months after vaccination. CDR3 loop: CASSLVAGPFSSTDTQYF. CDR3 DNA sequence: TGTGCCAGCAGCTTAGTGGCGGGACCCTTCTCTAGCACAGATACGCAGTATTTT.